This TCR beta chain appears in the sequencing data of a study of blood T cell repertoires in COVID-19. Study at large: Sites in the United States, Italy and Spain provided acute and convalescent COVID-19 samples.

Germline trimming cut 0 bases from V and 8 bases from J; bases unmatched to any gene: 5. Germline-derived CDR1 and CDR2 are SGHTA and FQGNSA. CDR3 length equals 15 residues. Original data processing: Cell counts per sample came from amplifying reference gene primers. Clones were sequenced by immunoSEQ multiplex PCR, and TCRdb holds only the in-frame ones, with some missing. V and J calls and clone size are those listed in that table; D and trimming were worked out from the DNA. The sample has 230,000 or so clones; about 88% are singletons. Those enrolled, adults aged roughly 18 to 90 years, came from 25 or so US areas. Participants reported their clinical history, and cohort assignment relied on those reports.

The sample comprised PBMCs or T cells enriched from blood (not recorded which). V gene TRBV7-2 combines with J gene TRBJ1-2; 11 nucleotides line up with TRBD1. The receptor was isolated from a woman aged 45-65 years who had been exposed to COVID-19. CDR3 sequence reads: CASSLAGDRGEGYTF. In nucleotides, the CDR3 is TGTGCCAGCAGCTTAGCCGGGGACAGGGGGGAAGGCTACACCTTC.